This TCR beta chain came from a study of shared clonotypes between healthy human individuals. On this clone itself: Its antigen is as yet unknown.

Sorted-subset replicate PCR reactions contained 200 to 250 ng DNA, corresponding to some 29,000 T cell genomes. Profiled with immunoSEQ multiplex PCR; TCRdb holds only in-frame clones, not every one. This sample has millions of clones, with roughly 91% found just once. As defined, naive CD8 cells were CD45RO-negative and positively selected for CCR7, with terminally differentiated effector memory CD45RA+ cells excluded. V was clipped by 0 bases and J by 1 base, with 9 bases between them. This CDR3 contains 15 residues. Germline V gives CDR1 MNHEY, CDR2 SVGAGI. Study-wide points: Clonotypes that were shared across a handful of donors made up roughly 5% of naive CD4 clonotypes. Only blood samples were collected, and tissue repertoires likely differ.

The sample taken for sequencing was naive CD8+ T cells from PBMCs. The rearrangement joins TRBV6-5 to TRBJ1-1; D gene unclear. The sequence came from a man between 18 and 35 years old in good health. Some clones in this sample may be carry-over from other donors' samples. CDR3 loop: CASSYSETTNTEAFF. In nucleotides, the CDR3 is TGTGCCAGCAGTTACTCCGAGACAACGAACACTGAAGCTTTCTTT.